The rows below give T cell receptor beta chains drawn from one sample of a study of shared clonotypes between healthy human individuals. Generated by immunoSEQ multiplex PCR, the TCRdb table keeps only in-frame clones and is missing some. The sample has around 700,000 clones; roughly 70% are singletons. The sample taken for sequencing was memory CD4+ T cells sorted from blood. The receptors derive from a woman aged 25 to 45 in good health. CDR3s include the opening cysteine and the closing phenylalanine or tryptophan. D genes are given only for firm matches. Clone size is not always given. Where it is, it says once, few, many or a class for expanded clones.

once	TRBV5-1	TRBD2	CASSIPSGSGNEQFF
-	TRBV19	TRBD1	CASSADRGRAGNTIYF
once	TRBV4-2	-	CASSPAGGTGNTIYF
few	TRBV6-1	-	CASKTGANSYNEQFF
-	TRBV7-8	TRBD1	CASSLRGPNTEAFF
-	TRBV6-6	TRBD1	CASSSGTGVYGYTF
-	TRBV27	-	CASSVLASTDTQYF
-	TRBV4-2	TRBD2	CASSQETSGSYEQYF
-	TRBV19	-	CASSIMGLGTEAFF
once	TRBV27	-	CASSLPYGYTF
-	TRBV28	-	CASIPGGQRASYEQYF
-	TRBV29-1	-	CSVAFSALYNEQFF
-	TRBV18	-	CASSRTGSGANVLTF
-	TRBV4-1	-	CASSPGPGRTGELFF
-	TRBV30	TRBD1	CAWSVPDRGNTEAFF
-	TRBV7-2	-	CASSLQGSTDTQYF
-	TRBV27	TRBD1	CASSLLVLRGQGPHSEAFF
-	TRBV6-5	-	CASSKMYSTDTQYF
-	TRBV28	-	CASRSYRGGGPRGTQYF
-	TRBV5-6	-	CASSLYTNEKLFF
few	TRBV7-8	-	CASSLPTGNYGYTF
-	TRBV5-1	TRBD2	CASSLATSGRREQYF
-	TRBV28	TRBD2	CASSPQTSGISYGEQFF